This T cell receptor (beta chain) appears in the sequencing data of a study of blood T cell repertoires in COVID-19. Study-level background: PBMCs, B-cell-depleted T cells, or T cells provided the cDNA or gDNA that made up the material.

Sequencing was performed with immunoSEQ multiplex PCR; in TCRdb, only in-frame clones are kept and a portion is missing. The sample comprises about 28,000 clones, approximately 88% of which are singletons, and 5.9% rests with the top ten. V was trimmed by 6 bases and J by 6 bases, leaving 13 bases between them. Germline V gene sequence: CDR1 SGHAT, CDR2 FQNNGV. The CDR3 contains 13 residues. The chain carries TRBV11-2 and TRBJ2-3, with D uncertain. The material sequenced was peripheral blood. The receptor was derived from a human donor in a cohort sampled during active COVID-19. CDR3: CASRDLTPDTQYF. The CDR3 DNA sequence: TGTGCCAGCAGAGACCTGACTCCGGATACGCAGTATTTT.